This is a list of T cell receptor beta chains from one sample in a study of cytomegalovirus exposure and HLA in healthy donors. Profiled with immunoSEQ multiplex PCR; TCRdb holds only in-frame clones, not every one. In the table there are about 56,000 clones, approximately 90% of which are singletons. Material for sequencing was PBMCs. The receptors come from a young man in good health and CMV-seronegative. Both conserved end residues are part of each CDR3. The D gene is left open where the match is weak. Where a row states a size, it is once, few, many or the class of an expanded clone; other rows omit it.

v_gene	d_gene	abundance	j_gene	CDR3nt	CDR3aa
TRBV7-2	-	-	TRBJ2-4	TGTGCCAGCACCCCCGGTGCCAAAAACATTCAGTACTTC	CASTPGAKNIQYF
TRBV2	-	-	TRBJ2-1	TGTACCAGCAGTGTTACTGCCGGGAGTCACAATGAGCAGTTCTTC	CTSSVTAGSHNEQFF
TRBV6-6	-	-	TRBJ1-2	TGTGCCAGCAGACCACATGCGGGAGGCAACTATGGCTACACCTTC	CASRPHAGGNYGYTF
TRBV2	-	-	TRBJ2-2	TGTGCCAGCAGTGAGCGCAGGGGCAACACCGGGGAGCTGTTTTTT	CASSERRGNTGELFF
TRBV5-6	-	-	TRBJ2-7	TGTGCCAGCAGCTTGATCGTGGCAGACGAGCAGTACTTC	CASSLIVADEQYF
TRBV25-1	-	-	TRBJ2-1	TGTGCCAGCAGTGAATATGGGCTGAGAGGGTCCAATGAGCAGTTCTTC	CASSEYGLRGSNEQFF
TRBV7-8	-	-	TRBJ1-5	TGTGCCAGCAGCTTACGCCAAGGGGGTTGGGATCAGCCCCAGCATTTT	CASSLRQGGWDQPQHF
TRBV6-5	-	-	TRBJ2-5	TGTGCCAGCAGTTACTCGGGTGCTAGGCAGTACTTC	CASSYSGARQYF
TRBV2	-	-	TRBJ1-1	TGTGCCAGCAGTGTCCCCGGCGGCACTGAAGCTTTCTTT	CASSVPGGTEAFF
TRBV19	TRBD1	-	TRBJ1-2	TGTGCCAGTCCTCCCCCGACAGGGGGTCCTTATGGCTACACCTTC	CASPPPTGGPYGYTF
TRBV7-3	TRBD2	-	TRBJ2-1	TGTGCCAGCAGCTCGACTAGCGGAAGCTCCTACAATGAGCAGTTCTTC	CASSSTSGSSYNEQFF
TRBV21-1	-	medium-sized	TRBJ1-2	TGTGCCAGCAGCAGGGGGCATGGCTACACCTTC	CASSRGHGYTF
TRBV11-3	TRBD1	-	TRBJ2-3	TGTGCCAGCAGCTTGGGACAGGACACAGATACGCAGTATTTT	CASSLGQDTDTQYF
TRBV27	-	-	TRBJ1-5	TGTGCCAGCAGTTTAGAGGGACAACAGCCCCAGCATTTT	CASSLEGQQPQHF
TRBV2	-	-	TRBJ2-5	TGTGCCAGCATGAGGGACTACCAAGAGACCCAGTACTTC	CASMRDYQETQYF
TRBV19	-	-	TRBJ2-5	TGTGCCAGTAGTATAGACTTTCAAGAGACCCAGTACTTC	CASSIDFQETQYF
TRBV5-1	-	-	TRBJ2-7	TGCGCCAGCAGCGCTAAGGGGGGGCTATACGAGCAGTACTTC	CASSAKGGLYEQYF
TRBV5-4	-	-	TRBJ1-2	TGTGCCAGCAGCGGCTTCCGGGACGGGAGCAGCTGGGGCTACACCTTC	CASSGFRDGSSWGYTF
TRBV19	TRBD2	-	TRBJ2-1	TGTGCCAGTAGTCGAGCGGGACCTTACAATGAGCAGTTCTTC	CASSRAGPYNEQFF
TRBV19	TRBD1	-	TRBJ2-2	TGTGCCAGTAGCCCTTCGGGGGACAGGGGAGCCGGGGAGCTGTTTTTT	CASSPSGDRGAGELFF
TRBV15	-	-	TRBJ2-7	TGTGCCACCAGCAGAGGAGGCGGGACCTCCTACGAGCAGTACTTC	CATSRGGGTSYEQYF
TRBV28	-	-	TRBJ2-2	TGTGCCAGCAGTTTTGAGGGTGCGGAGCTGTTTTTT	CASSFEGAELFF
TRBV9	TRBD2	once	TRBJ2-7	TGTGCCAGCAGCCCCCAGCTGCGAGCGGGATCCCCCGAGCAGTACTTC	CASSPQLRAGSPEQYF
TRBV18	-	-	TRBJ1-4	TGTGCCAGCTCACCTAGGACAGATATTGAAAAACTGTTTTTT	CASSPRTDIEKLFF
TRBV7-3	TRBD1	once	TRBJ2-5	TGTGCCAGCAGCGAAGACAGGGGTCGGACCCAGTACTTC	CASSEDRGRTQYF
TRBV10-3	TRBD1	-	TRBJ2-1	TGTGCCATCAGTGAGTCGTTACAGGGGGCGGATGAGCAGTTCTTC	CAISESLQGADEQFF
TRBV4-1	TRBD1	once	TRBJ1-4	TGCGCCAGCAGCCAAGATGGGGACAGGGGAGAAGTAACTAATGAAAAACTGTTTTTT	CASSQDGDRGEVTNEKLFF
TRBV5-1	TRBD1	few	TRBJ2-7	TGCGCCAGCAGCTTGAATCCGGTCCCCGGGACAGGGACAATAGCGGCCTCCTACGAGCAGTACTTC	CASSLNPVPGTGTIAASYEQYF
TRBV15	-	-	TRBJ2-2	TGTGCCACCAGCTTTCGAGGCCGAGTAACCGGGGAGCTGTTTTTT	CATSFRGRVTGELFF
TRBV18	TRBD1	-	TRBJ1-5	TGTGCCAGCTCACCGGACAGGGGCCGGGTTCAGCCCCAGCATTTT	CASSPDRGRVQPQHF
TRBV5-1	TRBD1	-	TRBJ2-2	TGCGCCAGCCGGGACAGCACGCTGCTGACCAACACCGGGGAGCTGTTTTTT	CASRDSTLLTNTGELFF
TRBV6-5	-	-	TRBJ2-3	TGTGCCAGCAGTCGGCGGAGTGGAGGCACAGATACGCAGTATTTT	CASSRRSGGTDTQYF
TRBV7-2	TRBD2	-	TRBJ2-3	TGTGCCAGCAGCCCCCTGGGACTAGCGGGAGGTACAGATACGCAGTATTTT	CASSPLGLAGGTDTQYF
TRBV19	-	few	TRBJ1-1	TGTGCCAGTAGTGTACAGGGCTGGAACACTGAAGCTTTCTTT	CASSVQGWNTEAFF
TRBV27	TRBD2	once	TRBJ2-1	TGTGCCGCTGGGAGGGATGAGCAGTTCTTC	CAAGRDEQFF
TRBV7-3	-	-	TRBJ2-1	TGTGCCAGCAGCTTAGGCCGACAGGGAGGCAATGAGCAGTTCTTC	CASSLGRQGGNEQFF
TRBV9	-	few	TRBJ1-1	TGTGCCAGCAGCGTCCAGGGAGGAGTGAACACTGAAGCTTTCTTT	CASSVQGGVNTEAFF
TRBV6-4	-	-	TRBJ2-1	TGTGCCAGCAGTGCCTCTAGCGAGGGTGAGCAGTTCTTC	CASSASSEGEQFF
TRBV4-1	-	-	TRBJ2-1	TGCGCCAGCAGCCAAGGGGAGCGGATCTCCTACAATGAGCAGTTCTTC	CASSQGERISYNEQFF
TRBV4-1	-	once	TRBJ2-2	TGCGCCAGCAGCCGCCCCGGGACACTTCACCGGGAGCTGTTTTTT	CASSRPGTLHRELFF
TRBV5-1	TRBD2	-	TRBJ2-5	TGCGCCAGCAGCCGCGGGGGTATCGACGGGACCCAGTACTTC	CASSRGGIDGTQYF
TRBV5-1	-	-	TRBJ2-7	TGCGCCAGCAGCTTGGGCGGAGACAGCTCCTACGAGCAGTACTTC	CASSLGGDSSYEQYF